The clone carrying this TCR beta chain was seen more than once but under ten times. Antigen unknown. The data belong to a study of Ad26.COV2.S vaccination and SARS-CoV-2 variants. The V end lost 4 bases, the J end lost 4 bases, and 10 bases lay between the germline ends. Germline lookup yields CDR1 SNHLY and CDR2 FYNNEI. This CDR3 is 13 amino acids long. Only in-frame clones appear in the TCRdb table, and some are missing; sequencing was by immunoSEQ multiplex PCR. The table includes approximately 97,000 clones, roughly 80% detected once. Points from the study as a whole: After vaccination, reports described spike-specific CD8+ and CD4+ T cell responses as showing substantial breadth. Total T cell responses may have been underestimated by the TCR breadth and depth analyses.

The chain recombines TRBV2 with TRBJ1-1, with D maybe TRBD1 (5 bases). The TCR originated in a human donor who had recovered from COVID-19. The specimen comprised peripheral blood, sampled after recovery from COVID-19. As DNA, the CDR3 is TGTGCCAGCAGTGCCGGGGCTGGCACTGAAGCTTTCTTT. This codes for CASSAGAGTEAFF.